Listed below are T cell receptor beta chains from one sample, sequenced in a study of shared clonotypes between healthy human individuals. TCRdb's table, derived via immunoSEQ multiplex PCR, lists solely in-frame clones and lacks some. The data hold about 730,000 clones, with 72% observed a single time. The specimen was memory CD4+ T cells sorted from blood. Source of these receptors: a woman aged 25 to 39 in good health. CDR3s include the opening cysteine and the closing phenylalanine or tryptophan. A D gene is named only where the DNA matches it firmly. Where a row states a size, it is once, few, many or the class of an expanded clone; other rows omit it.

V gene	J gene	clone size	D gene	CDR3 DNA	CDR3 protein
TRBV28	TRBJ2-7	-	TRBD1	TGTGCCAGCAGTTTCTTCGACAGGGGGCTCCTACTTGAGCAGTACTTC	CASSFFDRGLLLEQYF
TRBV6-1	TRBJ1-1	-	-	TGTGCCAGCAGCGGGGTCACTGAAGCTTTCTTT	CASSGVTEAFF
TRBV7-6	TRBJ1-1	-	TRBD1	TGTGCCAGCAGCCCAAGGGACAGCCTTAACACTGAAGCTTTCTTT	CASSPRDSLNTEAFF
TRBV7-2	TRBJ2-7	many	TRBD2	TGTGCCAGCAGCTTAACTAGCGGGGGGAGCTCCTACGAGCAGTACTTC	CASSLTSGGSSYEQYF
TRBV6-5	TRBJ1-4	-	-	TGTGCCAGCAGTTACTCTGGGGAAAAACTGTTTTTT	CASSYSGEKLFF
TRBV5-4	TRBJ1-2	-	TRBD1	TGTGCCAGCCGCCTTTCAGGGGGCGCGATCTATGGCTACACCTTC	CASRLSGGAIYGYTF
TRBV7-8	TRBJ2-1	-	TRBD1	TGTGCCAGCAGCACTAGACAGGGGCCGCCTTACAATGAGCAGTTCTTC	CASSTRQGPPYNEQFF
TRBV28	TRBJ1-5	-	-	TGTGCCAGCAGTTTAGGAATAAGCAATCAGCCCCAGCATTTT	CASSLGISNQPQHF
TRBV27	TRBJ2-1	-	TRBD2	TGTGCCAGCAGCCCCAGACTAGCGGGGGCCCCTTACAATGAGCAGTTCTTC	CASSPRLAGAPYNEQFF
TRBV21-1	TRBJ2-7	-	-	TGTGCCAGCAGCAAGGATCCGCCCCGACCTTCAGCCTACGAGCAGTACTTC	CASSKDPPRPSAYEQYF
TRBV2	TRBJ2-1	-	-	TGTGCCAGCAGTGTCACCCGCGAGTTCTTC	CASSVTREFF
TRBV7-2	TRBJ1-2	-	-	TGTGCCAGCAGCTTTAGGGCAGGGTGGTATGGCTACACCTTC	CASSFRAGWYGYTF
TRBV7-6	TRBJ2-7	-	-	TGTGCCAGCAGCTTAGCGCTCGGTAGCGGCCACTACGAGCAGTACTTC	CASSLALGSGHYEQYF
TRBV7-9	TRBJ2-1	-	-	TGTGCCAGCAGCGCGGGCCAAAGGAGGAATGAGCAGTTCTTC	CASSAGQRRNEQFF
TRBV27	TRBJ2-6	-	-	TGTGCCAGCAGAGCACCCTCTGGGGCCAACGTCCTGACTTTC	CASRAPSGANVLTF
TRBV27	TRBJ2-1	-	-	TGTGCCAGCAGTTCCTACATGACACCAGGAAGAAAAAATGAGCAGTTCTTC	CASSSYMTPGRKNEQFF
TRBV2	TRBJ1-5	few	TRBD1	TGTGCCAGCAGTTCGGGACAGCCCCATCAGCCCCAGCATTTT	CASSSGQPHQPQHF
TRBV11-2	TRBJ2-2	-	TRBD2	TGTGCCAGCAGCCAATCCCAACTAGCGGGAGGAAACACCGGGGAGCTGTTTTTT	CASSQSQLAGGNTGELFF
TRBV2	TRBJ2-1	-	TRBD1	TGTGCCAGCAGGGGACAGGGAATCAATGAGCAGTTCTTC	CASRGQGINEQFF
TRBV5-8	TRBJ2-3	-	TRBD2	TGTGCCAGCAGCCGTGGGACTAGGGGAGAAGATACGCAGTATTTT	CASSRGTRGEDTQYF
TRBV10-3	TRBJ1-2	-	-	TGTGCCATCAGTGAGGAGAGGGTCTCCTATGGCTACACCTTC	CAISEERVSYGYTF
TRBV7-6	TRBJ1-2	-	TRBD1	TGTGCCAGCAGCTTAGACCCGGGACAGGGCATTGGTGGCTACACCTTC	CASSLDPGQGIGGYTF
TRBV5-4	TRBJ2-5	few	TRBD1	TGTGCCAGCAGGGACAGGGTGGAAGAGACCCAGTACTTC	CASRDRVEETQYF
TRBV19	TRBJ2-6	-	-	TGTGCCAGTAGGGAGGAGGTTCGCTCTGGGGCCAACGTCCTGACTTTC	CASREEVRSGANVLTF
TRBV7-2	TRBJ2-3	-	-	TGTGCCAGCAGCTTAAACATCCCCACAGATACGCAGTATTTT	CASSLNIPTDTQYF
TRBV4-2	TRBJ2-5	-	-	TGTGCCAGCAGCCAAGGACAGGGAGGGCAAGAGACCCAGTACTTC	CASSQGQGGQETQYF
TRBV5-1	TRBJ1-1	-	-	TGCGCCAGCACCCTTCAGGGGAGTGGCACTGAAGCTTTCTTT	CASTLQGSGTEAFF
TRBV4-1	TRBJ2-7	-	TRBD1	TGCGCCAGCAGCCAACCGGGACAGACCTACGAGCAGTACTTC	CASSQPGQTYEQYF
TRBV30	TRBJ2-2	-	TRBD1	TGTGCCTGGAAAGGTATGACAGGGAGGAACACCGGGGAGCTGTTTTTT	CAWKGMTGRNTGELFF
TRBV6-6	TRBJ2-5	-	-	TGTGCCAGCACAGAGGGGACTCCGGTGGTCGAGACCCAGTACTTC	CASTEGTPVVETQYF
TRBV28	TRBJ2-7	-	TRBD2	TGTGCCAGCAGTTCGGCGGACGGGGGGGTGCGCGAGCAGTACTTC	CASSSADGGVREQYF
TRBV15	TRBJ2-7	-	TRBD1	TGTGCCACCAGCAGAGGGGACAGATACGAGCAGTACTTC	CATSRGDRYEQYF
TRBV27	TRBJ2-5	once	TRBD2	TGTGCCAGCAGAGGAATTCTGCGCGGGAGGGCCCGGGAGACCCAGTACTTC	CASRGILRGRARETQYF
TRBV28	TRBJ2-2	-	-	TGTGCCAGCAGTTCAAATCCAGGCGCGTCTCGAAACGGGGAGCTGTTTTTT	CASSSNPGASRNGELFF
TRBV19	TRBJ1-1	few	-	TGTGCCAGTAGGGCCGCGCGGGTGAACACTGAAGCTTTCTTT	CASRAARVNTEAFF
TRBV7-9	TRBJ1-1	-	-	TGTGCCAGCACGGCGGCCTTGAGCACTGAAGCTTTCTTT	CASTAALSTEAFF
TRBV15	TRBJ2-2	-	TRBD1	TGTGCCACCAGCAGAGCGTGGGGGACAGGGGGCACCGGGGAGCTGTTTTTT	CATSRAWGTGGTGELFF
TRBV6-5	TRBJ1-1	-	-	TGTGCCAGCAGGCAACAGCAGAACACTGAAGCTTTCTTT	CASRQQQNTEAFF
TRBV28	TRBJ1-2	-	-	TGTGCCAGCAGTTTAAGTGATAGAACAGGACGTGGCTACACCTTC	CASSLSDRTGRGYTF
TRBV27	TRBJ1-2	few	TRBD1	TGTGCCAGCACAAAAACAGGGGTCTATGGCTACACCTTC	CASTKTGVYGYTF
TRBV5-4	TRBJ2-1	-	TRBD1	TGTGCCAGCAGCACGACAGGGGGGTCCTACAATGAGCAGTTCTTC	CASSTTGGSYNEQFF
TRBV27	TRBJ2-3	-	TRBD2	TGTGCCAGCGGAGGCTCCTCCCTCCGACTAGCGGGAGGTCGAGCAGATACGCAGTATTTT	CASGGSSLRLAGGRADTQYF
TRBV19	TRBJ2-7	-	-	TGTGCCAGTAGTATCGCTAGCTTTTCCTACGAGCAGTACTTC	CASSIASFSYEQYF
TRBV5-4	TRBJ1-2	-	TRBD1	TGTGCCAGCAGCTTGAGGAGGGACAGCGGCTCTAACTATGGCTACACCTTC	CASSLRRDSGSNYGYTF
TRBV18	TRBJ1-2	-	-	TGTGCCAGCTCACCATCCCGGGATCCTAGTATTGGCTACACCTTC	CASSPSRDPSIGYTF
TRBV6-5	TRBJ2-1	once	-	TGTGCCAGCAGAAGACTAGAACCCTACAATGAGCAGTTCTTC	CASRRLEPYNEQFF
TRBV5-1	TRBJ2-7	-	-	TGCGCCAGCAGCTTGGTAGTGAGTTCAGACGAGCAGTACTTC	CASSLVVSSDEQYF
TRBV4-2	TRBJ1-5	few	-	TGTGCCAGCAGCCAATCCGACAGGAGGGATCAGCCCCAGCATTTT	CASSQSDRRDQPQHF
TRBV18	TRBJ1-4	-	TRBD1	TGTGCCAGCCGACAGGGCACTAATGAAAAACTGTTTTTT	CASRQGTNEKLFF
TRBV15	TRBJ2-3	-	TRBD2	TGTGCCACCAGCAGAGACTATAGCGGGGTCTACACAGATACGCAGTATTTT	CATSRDYSGVYTDTQYF
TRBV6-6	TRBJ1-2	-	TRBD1	TGTGCCAGCAGGAACAAGGGGGCGGATAACTATGGCTACACCTTC	CASRNKGADNYGYTF